This TCR beta chain came from a study of Tregs in tolerant kidney transplant recipients. Regarding this clone: Its antigen remains unknown.

Only in-frame clones appear in the TCRdb table, and some are missing; sequencing was by immunoSEQ multiplex PCR. This table holds 81,000 or so clones, 75% to 95% found once. Study-wide results and limits: This study did not directly address biological reproducibility.

This CDR3 contains 13 residues. CDR1 is SGHTA and CDR2 is FQGNSA in the germline V gene. V was cut by 3 bases and J by 2 bases, with 8 bases left in between. Mixed chimerism was transient after nonmyeloablative marrow transplants from related graft donors. This sequence joins TRBV7-2 and TRBJ2-7; no clear D gene. The sample in question was CD4+ T cells from blood (PBMCs), obtained 24 months after the transplant. This receptor was taken from a human patient who received a combined kidney and bone marrow transplant. Some T cells may be provided by the graft donor. The CDR3 coding sequence is TGTGCCAGCAGCTTGAGAGGAACCTACGAGCAGTACTTC. Amino acid sequence: CASSLRGTYEQYF.